This T cell receptor beta chain was documented in a study of T cell changes during pregnancy in multiple sclerosis. The table came from immunoSEQ multiplex PCR; TCRdb's copy has only in-frame clones and leaves some out. The sample records roughly 35,000 clones, approximately 92% being singletons. The ends lost 5 bases at V and 2 bases at J; junction bases unmatched: 9. The length of the CDR3 is 16 residues. CDR1 and CDR2 (germline): SGHRS, YFSETQ. The chain joins TRBV5-1 to TRBJ2-5; 10 nucleotides agree with TRBD2. The origin of this receptor is a female donor with multiple sclerosis, enrolled in a pregnancy study. Input material: PBMCs (not recorded whether the cells were cultured). DNA of the CDR3: TGCGCCAGCAGATGGGGACTAGCGAGGATTCAAGAGACCCAGTACTTC. Translation: CASRWGLARIQETQYF.